One sample yielded the 30 T cell receptor beta chains listed below, sequenced in a study of blood T cell repertoires in COVID-19. Profiling relied on immunoSEQ multiplex PCR, and the TCRdb table lists in-frame clones only, not all of them. This table has 200,000 to 250,000 clones, roughly 80% appearing once. The source material was peripheral blood. These receptors came from a woman aged 40-49 years with active or convalescent COVID-19.

The J gene is TRBJ1-2, the V gene TRBV24-1; D not certain. V gave up 2 bases and J gave up 4 bases, with 16 bases separating them. CDR1 is KGHDR and CDR2 is SFDVKD in the germline V gene. The CDR3 length is 16 residues. The CDR3 is CATSDSRTGFSYGYTF. DNA of the CDR3: TGTGCCACCAGTGATTCCAGGACGGGATTCAGCTATGGCTACACCTTC.

J is TRBJ2-1 and V is TRBV4-2, with 10 bases that match TRBD2. There are 16 residues in the CDR3. Germline V gene sequence: CDR1 LGHNA, CDR2 YNFKEQ. Trimming cost V 0 bases and J 8 bases; bases outside gene matches: 7. The CDR3 is CASSQEASGGWDEQFF. The CDR3 DNA reads as TGTGCCAGCAGCCAAGAGGCTAGCGGGGGCTGGGATGAGCAGTTCTTC.

This clone was seen a single time. This chain links TRBV7-9 with TRBJ1-1; 9 positions agree with TRBD1. The germline V gene encodes CDR1 SEHNR and CDR2 FQNEAQ (reference sequence). The CDR3 runs to 15 residues. V lost 3 bases to trimming and J lost 3 bases; unmatched junction nucleotides: 5. The CDR3 loop is CASSFPGQGDTEAFF. DNA of the CDR3: TGTGCCAGCAGCTTCCCGGGACAGGGCGACACTGAAGCTTTCTTT.

The rearrangement uses TRBV4-1 and TRBJ1-2; TRBD1 agrees at 9 bases. After removal of 3 bases from V and 4 bases from J, the junction contained 6 bases not matched to a gene. Looked up from germline, CDR1 is MGHRA and CDR2 is YSYEKL. The CDR3 has 15 amino acids. CDR3 sequence reads: CASSQPGQGSYGYTF. CDR3 bases: TGCGCCAGCAGCCAGCCGGGACAGGGCTCCTATGGCTACACCTTC.

This clone was recorded a few times. V is TRBV5-4 and J is TRBJ1-1; 8 nucleotides agree with TRBD1. The CDR3 spans 17 residues. Trimming cost V 4 bases and J 4 bases; bases outside gene matches: 15. CDR1 SGHNT and CDR2 YYREEE come from the germline V gene (reference sequence). Written as DNA, the CDR3 is TGTGCCAGCAGCCACCCGGGACAGGTCGGAGTTAGCACTGAAGCTTTCTTT. Residues: CASSHPGQVGVSTEAFF.

This clone was seen more than once but under ten times. The chain joins TRBV10-2 to TRBJ2-1, with 7 nucleotides matching TRBD1. Trimming removed 8 bases from V and 10 bases from J; junction bases left unmatched: 5. Germline lookup yields CDR1 WSHSY and CDR2 SAAADI. The CDR3 totals 11 residues. This CDR3 is CASGQDVEQFF. The CDR3, as DNA: TGCGCCAGCGGACAGGACGTGGAGCAGTTCTTC.

The chain is built from TRBV6-5 and TRBJ1-6, with D possibly TRBD1 on 6 matching bases. The CDR3 has 14 amino acids. The germline V gene encodes CDR1 MNHEY and CDR2 SVGAGI. V lost 6 bases, J lost 5 bases, and 11 bases lay in between. The CDR3 here is CASRSTGNNSPLHF. CDR3 nucleotides: TGTGCCAGCAGGAGTACAGGGAATAATTCACCCCTCCACTTT.

This clone was recorded a few times. The V and J genes are TRBV3-1 (or the pseudogene TRBV3-2) and TRBJ2-5, with D perhaps TRBD1 (5 bases). The V end was cut by 6 bases, the J end by 4 bases, with 9 bases between. Germline CDR1 reads LGHDT; CDR2 reads YNNKEL (reference sequence). The CDR3 is 12 amino acids. CDR3 region: CASRTGAETQYF. CDR3 DNA sequence: TGTGCCAGCAGAACTGGGGCAGAGACCCAGTACTTC.

The chain joins TRBV5-1 to TRBJ1-4, with TRBD1 matching 7 bases. V lost 4 bases and J lost 2; bases outside the gene matches: 2. The CDR3 spans 14 residues. The germline CDR1 and CDR2 sequences are SGHRS and YFSETQ. CDR3 DNA: TGCGCCAGCAGCCCGGGACAGACTAATGAAAAACTGTTTTTT. Translated, it gives CASSPGQTNEKLFF.

The chain has TRBV6-1 and TRBJ2-2; 7 nucleotides agree with TRBD2. From germline, CDR1 is MNHNS and CDR2 SASEGT. The CDR3 extends over 14 amino acids. After removal of 2 bases from V and 7 bases from J, the junction contained 4 bases not matched to a gene. This CDR3 is CASSERGGIGELFF. CDR3 DNA: TGTGCCAGCAGTGAAAGGGGAGGGATCGGGGAGCTGTTTTTT.

The V and J genes are TRBV5-6 and TRBJ1-3, with D uncertain. The CDR3 has 15 residues. Germline V gene sequence: CDR1 SGHDT, CDR2 YYEEEE. V lost 3 bases, J lost 0 bases, and 10 bases lay in between. The CDR3 region has the DNA TGTGCCAGCAGCTCGGAACAGCACTCTGGAAACACCATATATTTT. Its translation: CASSSEQHSGNTIYF.

V usage is TRBV4-2 and J usage is TRBJ2-4, with TRBD2 identical over 10 bases. V shed 4 bases, J shed 0 bases, and the junction held 12 bases outside the gene matches. The CDR3 length is 19 residues. Germline loops: CDR1 LGHNA, CDR2 YNFKEQ. DNA for the CDR3: TGTGCCAGCAGCCCAGCACGGTTAGCGGGAGGAATAGCCAAAAACATTCAGTACTTC. As protein: CASSPARLAGGIAKNIQYF.

The chain joins TRBV6-1 to TRBJ1-5, with D possibly matching TRBD1 (6 bases). Trimming pared 3 bases from V and 11 bases from J, leaving 14 bases between. In germline, CDR1 is MNHNS, CDR2 SASEGT. The CDR3 extends over 13 amino acids. CDR3 coding DNA: TGTGCCAGCAGTGAGGGCAGGGGCACAGCCCAGCATTTT. It codes for CASSEGRGTAQHF.

This clone was seen only once. The V gene is TRBV5-1, the J gene TRBJ1-2; no reliable D call. Trimming removed 0 bases from V and 1 base from J, with 7 bases in between. This CDR3 region has 14 residues. CDR1 is SGHRS and CDR2 is YFSETQ in the germline V gene. Here the CDR3 reads CASSLGRDNYGYTF. The CDR3 DNA follows: TGCGCCAGCAGCTTGGGACGGGATAACTATGGCTACACCTTC. The complete variable domain, with remaining parts taken from reference TRBV5-1 and TRBJ1-2, reads KAGVTQTPRYLIKTRGQQVTLSCSPISGHRSVSWYQQTPGQGLQFLFEYFSETQRNKGNFPGRFSGRQFSNSRSEMNVSTLELGDSALYLCASSLGRDNYGYTFGSGTRLTVV.

The chain has TRBV3-1 (or the pseudogene TRBV3-2) and TRBJ2-5; 13 bases agree with TRBD2. CDR1 is LGHDT, CDR2 YNNKEL, per germline (reference sequence). J was trimmed by 5 bases and V by 4 bases; bases with no gene match: 7. CDR3 length: 16 amino acids. The CDR3 here is CASSPGTSGVGETQYF. In DNA, the CDR3 is TGTGCCAGCAGCCCCGGGACTAGCGGGGTCGGGGAGACCCAGTACTTC.

V usage is TRBV19 and J usage is TRBJ1-1; TRBD1 matches 11 bases. After removal of 5 bases from V and 5 bases from J, the junction contained 10 bases not matched to a gene. The CDR3 has 16 residues. Germline V gives CDR1 LNHDA, CDR2 SQIVND (reference sequence). CDR3 sequence (DNA): TGTGCCAGTAGTCCCCAGGACAGGGGGCGAGCAACTGAAGCTTTCTTT. Its translation is CASSPQDRGRATEAFF.

The chain recombines TRBV19 with TRBJ2-3, with 10 bases identical to TRBD1. The CDR3 has 15 residues. V trimming: 3 bases; J trimming: 4 bases; junction bases outside the gene matches: 4. Germline CDR1 and CDR2: LNHDA and SQIVND (reference sequence). The CDR3 loop is CASSIRQGAADTQYF. In DNA, the CDR3 is TGTGCCAGTAGTATCAGACAGGGGGCGGCAGATACGCAGTATTTT.

As concerns this clone: Other DNA sequences in the sample encode the same CDR3. The chain uses TRBV10-1 and TRBJ2-3, with 8 positions matching TRBD1. V gave up 3 bases and J gave up 4 bases; unmatched junction bases: 0. The germline V gene has CDR1 WNHNN and CDR2 SYGVQD (reference sequence). There are 13 residues in the CDR3. As DNA, the CDR3 is TGCGCCAGCAGTGAACAGGGGGCAGATACGCAGTATTTT. Its translation: CASSEQGADTQYF.

This clone was found once. The CDR3 coding sequence is TGTGCCAGCAGCTTGGTACAGGGCTACGAGCAGTACTTC. Protein product: CASSLVQGYEQYF. The chain employs TRBV5-6 and TRBJ2-7; maybe TRBD1 (6 bases). The germline CDR1 and CDR2 sequences are SGHDT and YYEEEE. Trimming took off 0 bases at V and 3 bases at J, with 7 bases between the two ends. This CDR3 is built from 13 residues.

V gene TRBV6-5 combines with J gene TRBJ1-1, with 7 bases fitting TRBD1. Germline CDR1 MNHEY, CDR2 SVGAGI. Trimming at V came to 6 bases and at J to 6 bases, leaving 13 bases not matched to a gene. There are 15 residues in the CDR3. The CDR3 spells CASRQTGQSISEAFF. In DNA, the CDR3 is TGTGCCAGCAGACAAACGGGACAGTCTATATCTGAAGCTTTCTTT.

The rearrangement uses TRBV28 and TRBJ1-1; D uncertain. The V gene's germline CDR1 is MDHEN and CDR2 SYDVKM. The V end lost 8 bases, the J end lost 0 bases, and 13 bases lay between the germline ends. The CDR3 covers 14 residues. The CDR3 protein is CASRWETMNTEAFF. The CDR3 DNA reads as TGTGCCAGCCGGTGGGAGACGATGAACACTGAAGCTTTCTTT.

The table lists this clone with a count of one. CDR3 nucleotides: TGTGCCAGTAGTGGGGGACATTATTACAATGAGCAGTTCTTC. It is translated as CASSGGHYYNEQFF. This sequence joins TRBV19 and TRBJ2-1; D may be TRBD1 (6 bases). The CDR3 has 14 amino acids. Germline V gene data show CDR1 as LNHDA and CDR2 as SQIVND (reference sequence). Trimming pared 5 bases from V and 4 bases from J, leaving 12 bases between.

This clone was found once. V usage is TRBV28 and J usage is TRBJ1-2; no firm D call. Germline CDR1 MDHEN, CDR2 SYDVKM. V was cut by 3 bases and J by 8 bases, with 7 bases left in between. The CDR3 contains 11 residues. The CDR3 is CASSFPLGYTF. CDR3 bases: TGTGCCAGCAGTTTCCCTCTCGGCTACACCTTC.

Only one count was recorded for this clone. The chain couples TRBV18 to TRBJ2-5; D might be TRBD1 (5 bases). The V and J ends lost 6 bases and 5 bases respectively, with 13 bases between them. Germline V gene sequence: CDR1 KGHSH, CDR2 LQKENI. This CDR3 comprises 13 residues. The CDR3 DNA is TGTGCCAGCTCGGGCCCGAAGGGGGAGACCCAGTACTTC. It encodes CASSGPKGETQYF.

The genes are TRBV30 and TRBJ1-3; 9 bases align to TRBD1. The V gene end was trimmed by 5 bases and the J gene end by 3 bases; junction bases not matched to a gene: 2. The CDR3 sequence is 13 residues long. Germline V gene data show CDR1 as GTSNPN and CDR2 as SVGIG (reference sequence). CDR3 DNA: TGTGCCTGGGGACAGGGGTTTGGAAACACCATATATTTT. Translated: CAWGQGFGNTIYF. The full variable domain, rest sourced from reference TRBV30 and TRBJ1-3, is SQTIHQWPATLVQPVGSPLSLECTVEGTSNPNLYWYRQAAGRGLQLLFYSVGIGQISSEVPQNLSASRPQDRQFILSSKKLLLSDSGFYLCAWGQGFGNTIYFGEGSWLTVV.

J is TRBJ1-1 and V is TRBV7-9; the D is unclear. Germline V gives CDR1 SEHNR, CDR2 FQNEAQ (reference sequence). V dropped 6 bases and J dropped 6 bases, with 8 bases sitting between them. The CDR3 totals 11 residues. The CDR3 is CASSSLSEAFF. The CDR3 DNA reads TGTGCCAGCAGTTCTTTGTCTGAAGCTTTCTTT.

CDR3 amino acids: CASSLLGQRMNTEAFF. In DNA form, the CDR3 reads TGTGCCAGCAGTTTATTGGGACAGCGCATGAACACTGAAGCTTTCTTT. The chain employs TRBV27 and TRBJ1-1, with TRBD1 matching 7 bases. CDR3 length: 16 residues. Trimming removed 1 base from V and 0 bases from J; junction bases left unmatched: 5. Germline lookup yields CDR1 MNHEY and CDR2 SMNVEV (reference sequence).

The chain has TRBV12-3 or TRBV12-4 and TRBJ1-6; TRBD1 matches 8 bases. The CDR3 extends over 13 amino acids. V lost 3 bases to trimming and J lost 8 bases; unmatched junction nucleotides: 0. CDR3 DNA: TGTGCCAGCAGTTTGGACAGGGATTCACCCCTCCACTTT. Residues: CASSLDRDSPLHF.

The chain couples TRBV5-1 to TRBJ1-3; a weak D match, TRBD1 (6 bases). The CDR3 runs to 18 residues. V was trimmed by 4 bases and J by 0 bases, leaving 20 bases between them. Germline CDR1 SGHRS, CDR2 YFSETQ. This CDR3 reads CASSPRPRDTASGNTIYF. The CDR3 DNA sequence: TGCGCCAGCAGCCCAAGGCCTCGGGACACGGCCTCTGGAAACACCATATATTTT.

For the CDR3, the DNA is TGTGCCAGCAGCTCGTGGGACAGCTCCTACGAGCAGTACTTC. This translates into CASSSWDSSYEQYF. The rearrangement uses TRBV13 and TRBJ2-7, with TRBD1 matching 7 bases. With 4 bases clipped from V and 0 bases from J, the junction kept 3 bases outside the gene matches. The CDR3 is 14 residues long. Germline V gene lookup returns CDR1 PRHDT and CDR2 FYEKMQ (reference sequence).